Reported below is one T cell receptor beta chain. Authors' data handling: Cell counts per sample came from amplifying reference gene primers. Sequenced by immunoSEQ multiplex PCR; TCRdb stores in-frame clones only, minus some. The D gene and trimming were derived from the DNA, and the V and J assignments and clone size from that table. The table shows about 300,000 clones, with 85% to 90% occurring only once. Per the germline V gene, CDR1 is LGHDT and CDR2 is YNNKEL (reference sequence). Trimming cost V 4 bases and J 5 bases; bases outside gene matches: 9. The CDR3 runs 16 residues. This entry is derived from a study of blood T cell repertoires in COVID-19. The wider study: The United States, Italy and Spain supplied acute and convalescent COVID-19 samples.

The TCR was taken from a man in his 70s with acute or convalescent COVID-19. Sequencing was done on a sample of peripheral blood. This chain joins TRBV3-1 (or the pseudogene TRBV3-2) and TRBJ2-3, with TRBD1 matching over 10 bases. In nucleotides, the CDR3 is TGTGCCAGCAGCCGCTTTGAGGGACAGGGGATAGATACGCAGTATTTT. Amino acids: CASSRFEGQGIDTQYF.